What follows are 6 T cell receptor beta chains derived from one specimen sequenced in a study of T-cell memory formation after mild COVID-19. TCRdb reprocessed the 5' RACE reads via MiXCR and lists one record per CDR3 protein. The table lists roughly 580,000 distinct CDR3 sequences, 18% of them singletons. What was sequenced was PBMCs or a T cell subset sorted from them (not recorded which). The receptors shown here come from an adult woman who had mild COVID-19 (a few samples of this study predate the infection). Cell type and time point are not known.

The chain couples TRBV7-9 to TRBJ2-7; D may correspond to TRBD1 or TRBD2 (6 bases each). Trimming took off 7 bases at V and 3 bases at J, with 19 bases between the two ends. Per the germline V gene, CDR1 is SEHNR and CDR2 is FQNEAQ (reference sequence). The CDR3 consists of 15 residues. This CDR3 reads CASIHGGGALYEQYF. The CDR3 DNA reads as TGTGCCAGCATCCATGGAGGGGGAGCCCTCTACGAGCAGTACTTC.

The DNA of the CDR3 is TGTGCCAGCAGCGTGACAGGGGTAGGACAGCCCCAGCATTTT. As protein: CASSVTGVGQPQHF. The chain is built from TRBV7-9 and TRBJ1-5; the match to TRBD1 covers 8 bases. In germline, CDR1 is SEHNR, CDR2 FQNEAQ (reference sequence). The CDR3 loop spans 14 amino acids. The ends lost 5 bases at V and 7 bases at J; junction bases unmatched: 7.

This clonotype appeared a few times. V is TRBV29-1 and J is TRBJ2-3, with 9 positions matching TRBD1. The V gene's germline CDR1 is SQVTM and CDR2 ANQGSEA. The CDR3 runs to 13 residues. V was pared by 7 bases and J by 6 bases, with 8 bases of the junction left unmatched. CDR3 DNA: TGCAGCGGTGGGACAGGGCCAACGGATACGCAGTATTTT. This sequence encodes CSGGTGPTDTQYF.

This clonotype was counted a few times. V and J are TRBV7-9 and TRBJ1-2; possibly TRBD1 for D (5 bases). Per the germline V gene, CDR1 is SEHNR and CDR2 is FQNEAQ (reference sequence). The CDR3 has 14 amino acids. V lost 5 bases, J lost 3 bases, and 13 bases lay in between. CDR3 region: CASSLHDRYYGYTF. DNA of the CDR3: TGTGCCAGCAGCCTCCATGACAGATACTATGGCTACACCTTC.

A few counts support this clonotype. The J gene is TRBJ1-1, the V gene TRBV7-9; tentatively, D is TRBD1 (5 bases). CDR1 is SEHNR and CDR2 is FQNEAQ in the germline V gene (reference sequence). CDR3 length: 14 amino acids. Between the trimmed V and J ends, which lost 5 bases and 5 bases, there was a span of 15 bases. The CDR3 nucleotides read TGTGCCAGCAGCGTCGGGGGTTCGGATACTGAAGCTTTCTTT. It translates to CASSVGGSDTEAFF. Variable domain in full (rest from reference TRBV7-9 and TRBJ1-1): DTGVSQNPRHKITKRGQNVTFRCDPISEHNRLYWYRQTLGQGPEFLTYFQNEAQLEKSRLLSDRFSAERPKGSFSTLEIQRTEQGDSAMYLCASSVGGSDTEAFFGQGTRLTVV.

In this sample, this clonotype turned up many times. The gene calls are TRBV24-1 and TRBJ2-1, with 9 bases fitting TRBD1. CDR3 length equals 15 residues. Germline lookup yields CDR1 KGHDR and CDR2 SFDVKD. V dropped 3 bases and J dropped 8; count of bases not matched to a gene: 7. CDR3 in DNA: TGTGCCACCAGTGATGTCCGGGACAGGGCCCATGAGCAGTTCTTC. It is translated as CATSDVRDRAHEQFF.